A selection of T cell receptor beta chains follows, all from one sample in a study of blood T cell repertoires in COVID-19. The data were produced by immunoSEQ multiplex PCR, yet TCRdb's version contains in-frame clones alone and is incomplete. The sample carries about 87,000 clones, about 87% recorded once. The specimen sequenced was peripheral blood. The origin of the receptors is a man aged 40-55 years with acute or convalescent COVID-19. The CDR3 runs from the conserved cysteine through the conserved F or W. A D gene is named only where the DNA matches it firmly. Size tells how often a clone was seen (once, few, many) or the class of an expanded clone, and some rows leave it out.

D | J | V | size | DNA | CDR3
. | TRBJ2-7 | TRBV21-1 | . | TGTGCCAGCTGTAGACCGGGACAGGGACTCCACGAGCAGTACTTC | CASCRPGQGLHEQYF
TRBD1 | TRBJ2-7 | TRBV6-1 | . | TGTGCCAGCAGTGAACAGGGGGCTGCCTACGAGCAGTACTTC | CASSEQGAAYEQYF
TRBD1 | TRBJ1-1 | TRBV5-1 | . | TGCGCCAGCAGCACGGACAGGAGGGGTGACACTGAAGCTTTCTTT | CASSTDRRGDTEAFF
. | TRBJ1-2 | TRBV19 | once | TGTGCCAGTAGTATACCGGGGGGCGACTATGGCTACACCTTC | CASSIPGGDYGYTF
. | TRBJ2-2 | TRBV6-5 | . | TGTGCCGGCAATGGGAGGCGTTCGGACACCGGGGAGCTGTTTTTT | CAGNGRRSDTGELFF
. | TRBJ1-4 | TRBV27 | once | TGTGCCAGCAGTACGGGAGTTAATGAAAAACTGTTTTTT | CASSTGVNEKLFF
TRBD2 | TRBJ2-7 | TRBV7-6 | . | TGTGCCAGCAGCGCGGGAGGAGGTGTTTACGAGCAGTACTTC | CASSAGGGVYEQYF
. | TRBJ1-1 | TRBV20-1 | . | TGCAGTGCAGGGGGCACTGAAGCTTTCTTT | CSAGGTEAFF
TRBD2 | TRBJ2-1 | TRBV11-2 | . | TGTGCCAGCGTAAGCCGGGGACTAGCGGGACCGAGCTCCTACAATGAGCAGTTCTTC | CASVSRGLAGPSSYNEQFF
TRBD1 | TRBJ2-7 | TRBV27 | . | TGTGCCAGCAGTCGAACGGGACAGAGCTCCTACGAGCAGTACTTC | CASSRTGQSSYEQYF
. | TRBJ2-7 | TRBV19 | . | TGTGCCAGTAGGAAATCAGGGGAAAACGAGCAGTACTTC | CASRKSGENEQYF
TRBD2 | TRBJ2-1 | TRBV19 | . | TGTGCCAGTAGTGTCCTAGCGGGAGGGATCTCCAATGAGCAGTTCTTC | CASSVLAGGISNEQFF
. | TRBJ1-4 | TRBV6-5 | . | TGTGCCAGCAGGACATTTGCAACTAATGAAAAACTGTTTTTT | CASRTFATNEKLFF
TRBD1 | TRBJ2-7 | TRBV7-2 | . | TGTGCCAGCAGCATCCGGGACAGGGAGGACGAGCAGTACTTC | CASSIRDREDEQYF
TRBD1 | TRBJ2-1 | TRBV24-1 | . | TGTGCCACCAGTGATTTTCAGGGGGCCAATGAGCAGTTCTTC | CATSDFQGANEQFF
TRBD2 | TRBJ2-2 | TRBV2 | . | TGTGCCAGCAGTCCAGATGGGGCGTTTCCGGGACTAGCGATCGTCCTGAACACCGGGGAGCTGTTTTTT | CASSPDGAFPGLAIVLNTGELFF
. | TRBJ1-2 | TRBV29-1 | . | TGCAGCGCCTCCAGGGGTGGTGGCTACACCTTC | CSASRGGGYTF
. | TRBJ1-1 | TRBV4-3 | . | TGCGCCAGCAGCCGAGACCAGGGGAACACTGAAGCTTTCTTT | CASSRDQGNTEAFF
TRBD2 | TRBJ2-1 | TRBV6-6 | . | TGTGCCAGCAACCCCAAGGGACTAGCGGGAGCCAATGAGCAGTTCTTC | CASNPKGLAGANEQFF
. | TRBJ2-1 | TRBV3-1/TRBV3-2 | . | TGTGCCAGCAGCCAAGGCGGGCGATCCTACAATGAGCAGTTCTTC | CASSQGGRSYNEQFF
TRBD1 | TRBJ2-5 | TRBV29-1 | . | TGCAGCGTAATACGACAGGGTGGTCGAGAGACCCAGTACTTC | CSVIRQGGRETQYF
. | TRBJ2-7 | TRBV29-1 | . | TGCAGCGTCGGTAAGACAGACTACGAGCAGTACTTC | CSVGKTDYEQYF
. | TRBJ1-3 | TRBV6-1 | . | TGTGCCAGCAGTGAAGTTCTATACGGTGGAAACACCATATATTTT | CASSEVLYGGNTIYF
TRBD1 | TRBJ1-1 | TRBV30 | . | TGTGCCTGGAGTCGGGACAGTGGATGGACTGAAGCTTTCTTT | CAWSRDSGWTEAFF
TRBD1 | TRBJ1-2 | TRBV15 | . | TGTGCCACCAGCTTCGGACAGGGGGGAGACTACACCTTC | CATSFGQGGDYTF